This paragraph reports one T cell receptor (beta chain). This sample stems from a study of blood T cell repertoires in COVID-19. Background on the study: PBMCs, B-cell-depleted T cells, or T cells were the source of the cDNA or gDNA that made up the material.

Study processing details: Reference gene primer amplification yielded estimated nucleated cell counts. Assay used: immunoSEQ multiplex PCR; TCRdb lists only in-frame clones, some missing. The D gene and trimming were derived from the DNA, and the V and J assignments and clone size from that table. The data hold 150,000 to 200,000 clones, with around 82% observed a single time. The study drew participants aged about 18 to 90 years from roughly 25 US areas. The CDR3 is 12 amino acids. Germline CDR1 SGHVS, CDR2 FNYEAQ. V shed 10 bases, J shed 7 bases, and the junction held 3 bases outside the gene matches.

This rearrangement joins TRBV7-6 to TRBJ1-6; TRBD1 agrees at 8 bases. The TCR sequence derives from a woman aged 50 to 65 with acute COVID-19. The sample consisted of PBMCs or T cells enriched from blood (not recorded which). For the CDR3, the DNA is TGTGCCACCCGGACAGGGAATTCACCCCTCCACTTT. This translates into CATRTGNSPLHF. Together with reference TRBV7-6 and TRBJ1-6, the CDR3 gives the full variable domain: GAGVSQSPRYKVTKRGQDVALRCDPISGHVSLYWYRQALGQGPEFLTYFNYEAQQDKSGLPNDRFSAERPEGSISTLTIQRTEQRDSAMYRCATRTGNSPLHFGNGTRLTVT.